Below are 26 T cell receptor beta chains sequenced from a single sample in a study of CD8+ T cells in alopecia areata. It was cDNA, reverse transcribed from extracted RNA, that served as the sequencing template. Only in-frame clones appear in the TCRdb table, and some are missing; sequencing was by immunoSEQ multiplex PCR. The sample has over 120,000 clones, about half seen once; the top ten hold over 0.85%. This specimen was CD4+ T cells sorted from blood, taken at week 0. The receptors were sampled from a human donor with alopecia areata.

This chain connects TRBV10-3 to TRBJ2-3; TRBD1 agrees at 8 bases. The germline gives CDR1 ENHRY, CDR2 SYGVKD. V was clipped by 10 bases and J by 4 bases; unmatched bases: 10. The CDR3 has 14 amino acids. The CDR3, as DNA: TGTGCCACATCGGCTGACAGGGGCGCAGATACGCAGTATTTT. This encodes CATSADRGADTQYF.

This clone was seen more than once but under ten times. CDR3 DNA sequence: TGTGCCAGCAGCTCCCCGCGGGACAGGGTTTCCAATGAGCAGTTCTTC. Its protein is CASSSPRDRVSNEQFF. The chain has TRBV11-2 and TRBJ2-1; 9 nucleotides agree with TRBD1. CDR3 length: 16 residues. Germline assignment: CDR1 SGHAT and CDR2 FQNNGV. With 4 bases clipped from V and 6 bases from J, the junction kept 10 bases outside the gene matches.

This sequence joins TRBV6-1 and TRBJ2-1, with 10 positions matching TRBD2. The V segment lost 3 bases and the J segment 4 bases; nucleotides outside the gene matches: 6. This CDR3 is built from 16 residues. CDR1 is MNHNS, CDR2 SASEGT, per germline. The CDR3 here is CASSESSGRVYNEQFF. The CDR3 nucleotides read TGTGCCAGCAGTGAGTCTAGCGGGAGAGTGTACAATGAGCAGTTCTTC.

The J gene is TRBJ1-3, the V gene TRBV30; tentative D call: TRBD1 (5 bases). This CDR3 region has 15 residues. The V gene's germline CDR1 is GTSNPN and CDR2 SVGIG (reference sequence). V shed 3 bases and J shed 0 bases, with 12 bases lying between them. The DNA of the CDR3 is TGTGCCTGGAGCCAGGGCGGATCCTCTGGAAACACCATATATTTT. Amino acid sequence: CAWSQGGSSGNTIYF.

The rearrangement joins TRBV19 to TRBJ1-5; D uncertain. V was shortened by 1 base and J by 11 bases, with 6 bases between the two germline ends. This CDR3 comprises 11 residues. Germline CDR1 and CDR2: LNHDA and SQIVND (reference sequence). The CDR3 coding sequence is TGTGCCAGTAGTATAGGGAGGACCCAGCATTTT. It codes for CASSIGRTQHF.

This clone turned up a few times. The chain links TRBV29-1 to TRBJ2-1; 9 bases agree with TRBD2. From germline, CDR1 is SQVTM and CDR2 ANQGSEA. CDR3 length: 15 residues. Losses at the gene ends were 6 bases for V and 2 bases for J; bases not matched to a gene: 8. CDR3 DNA sequence: TGCAGCGTGAGTAGCGGGAGTAGGGCCTACAATGAGCAGTTCTTC. Residues: CSVSSGSRAYNEQFF.

The V call is TRBV5-1, the J call TRBJ2-3; 10 nucleotides line up with TRBD2. Germline V CDR1 and CDR2: SGHRS, YFSETQ. V trimming: 4 bases; J trimming: 1 base; junction bases outside the gene matches: 6. The CDR3 contains 16 residues. DNA of the CDR3: TGCGCCAGCAGCCCTCCCGGGACTAGCGGCACAGATACGCAGTATTTT. Residues: CASSPPGTSGTDTQYF.

The chain combines TRBV5-1 with TRBJ2-7, with D perhaps matching TRBD1 (6 bases). The V gene's germline CDR1 is SGHRS and CDR2 YFSETQ. The CDR3 has 16 amino acids. The V end lost 5 bases, the J end lost 3 bases, and 21 bases lay between the germline ends. DNA of the CDR3: TGCGCCAGCAGAGATGTGCCGGGGACATCCTACTACGAGCAGTACTTC. This gives the protein CASRDVPGTSYYEQYF.

The V and J genes are TRBV2 and TRBJ2-5, with unresolved D. CDR1 and CDR2 (germline): SNHLY, FYNNEI. This CDR3 contains 13 residues. V was pared by 5 bases and J by 1 base, with 8 bases between. Here the CDR3 reads CASSSHLQETQYF. The CDR3, as DNA: TGTGCCAGCAGTTCACACCTCCAAGAGACCCAGTACTTC. The full variable domain, in which reference TRBV2 and TRBJ2-5 provide the parts outside the CDR3, is EPEVTQTPSHQVTQMGQEVILRCVPISNHLYFYWYRQILGQKVEFLVSFYNNEISEKSEIFDDQFSVERPDGSNFTLKIRSTKLEDSAMYFCASSSHLQETQYFGPGTRLLVL.

The chain carries TRBV9 and TRBJ2-1, with D tentatively TRBD1 or TRBD2 (5 bases each). The germline V gene has CDR1 SGDLS and CDR2 YYNGEE. The CDR3 runs to 12 residues. Trimming cost V 0 bases and J 10 bases, with 8 bases left between them. CDR3 sequence (DNA): TGTGCCAGCAGCGTAGGTGAGGGGGAGCAGTTCTTC. As protein: CASSVGEGEQFF.

The V gene is TRBV29-1, the J gene TRBJ2-5; 7 positions agree with TRBD2. Germline V gene lookup returns CDR1 SQVTM and CDR2 ANQGSEA. The CDR3 covers 15 residues. Germline trimming cut 3 bases from V and 4 bases from J; bases unmatched to any gene: 11. The CDR3 sequence is CSVDFSAGVIETQYF. The CDR3 coding sequence is TGCAGCGTTGATTTTAGCGCGGGAGTCATAGAGACCCAGTACTTC.

The chain couples TRBV2 to TRBJ1-5; D may be TRBD1 (6 bases). The germline CDR1 and CDR2 sequences are SNHLY and FYNNEI. With 6 bases removed from V and 3 bases from J, the gap between germline ends came to 12 bases. The CDR3 spans 14 residues. The CDR3 DNA is TGTGCCAGCAGGCTTACAGGGATCAATCAGCCCCAGCATTTT. It codes for CASRLTGINQPQHF.

The chain employs TRBV15 and TRBJ2-1; TRBD1 aligns across 7 bases. J gave up 5 bases and V 8 bases, and 12 bases lay outside the gene matches. Germline V CDR1 and CDR2: LNHNV, YYDKDF (reference sequence). The CDR3 length is 15 residues. The CDR3 DNA reads TGTGCCACCCCTCTCTATCAAGACAGGGACAATGAGCAGTTCTTC. Translation gives CATPLYQDRDNEQFF.

The chain is built from TRBV27 and TRBJ2-7; tentatively, D is TRBD1 (7 bases). V was pared by 5 bases and J by 3 bases, with 17 bases between. Germline V CDR1 and CDR2: MNHEY, SMNVEV (reference sequence). The CDR3 is 15 amino acids. CDR3 region: CASSVRQGLFYEQYF. The CDR3 DNA is TGTGCCAGCAGTGTAAGACAGGGACTTTTCTACGAGCAGTACTTC.

The chain is built from TRBV30 and TRBJ2-3; D remains unclear. The V and J ends lost 1 base and 2 bases respectively, with 13 bases between them. The CDR3 contains 15 residues. Germline values: CDR1 GTSNPN, CDR2 SVGIG (reference sequence). The DNA for the CDR3 is TGTGCCTGGAGTGCTTCGGGCCGAACCACAGATACGCAGTATTTT. Its protein is CAWSASGRTTDTQYF. The variable domain in full, completed from reference TRBV30 and TRBJ2-3, reads SQTIHQWPATLVQPVGSPLSLECTVEGTSNPNLYWYRQAAGRGLQLLFYSVGIGQISSEVPQNLSASRPQDRQFILSSKKLLLSDSGFYLCAWSASGRTTDTQYFGPGTRLTVL.

This chain connects TRBV2 to TRBJ2-5, with D possibly matching TRBD1 (6 bases). V gave up 4 bases and J gave up 5 bases, with 17 bases separating them. This CDR3 has 15 amino acids. Per germline, CDR1 SNHLY and CDR2 FYNNEI. CDR3 protein: CASSVSTSRGETQYF. CDR3 in DNA: TGTGCCAGCAGTGTTTCGACTTCGAGGGGGGAGACCCAGTACTTC.

The rearrangement joins TRBV23-1 to TRBJ2-3, with TRBD2 matching 13 bases. TRBV23-1 belongs to the ORF category, with a function that is uncertain. Unmatched junction bases numbered 6, after V lost 1 base and J lost 2 bases. The CDR3 consists of 18 residues. The CDR3 here is CASSQWTSGRGVTDTQYF. The DNA for the CDR3 is TGCGCCAGCAGTCAATGGACTAGCGGGAGAGGTGTCACAGATACGCAGTATTTT.

Only a few counts were recorded for this clone. V is TRBV2 and J is TRBJ2-3, with unresolved D. V gave up 11 bases and J gave up 2 bases, with 11 bases separating them. The germline CDR1 and CDR2 sequences are SNHLY and FYNNEI. This CDR3 contains 12 residues. The CDR3 protein is CAARSVTDTQYF. In nucleotides, the CDR3 is TGTGCCGCCAGGAGCGTCACAGATACGCAGTATTTT.

This clone has just one count. This chain uses TRBV27 with TRBJ1-5; D ambiguous. CDR1 is MNHEY and CDR2 is SMNVEV in the germline V gene (reference sequence). The CDR3 is made up of 13 amino acids. Trimming took off 3 bases at V and 2 bases at J, with 5 bases between the two ends. The CDR3 protein is CASSFIGNQPQHF. The CDR3 DNA sequence: TGTGCCAGCAGTTTCATCGGCAATCAGCCCCAGCATTTT.

The chain is built from TRBV11-1 and TRBJ1-1; D unclear. Germline V gene sequence: CDR1 SGHAT, CDR2 FQDESV (reference sequence). V lost 4 bases and J 10 bases, leaving 13 bases between the germline ends. The CDR3 extends over 12 amino acids. The CDR3 region has the DNA TGTGCCAGCAGCTCCGGGCCTCGGGGAGCTTTCTTT. Its protein product is CASSSGPRGAFF.

The chain carries TRBV27 and TRBJ2-1; 12 bases align to TRBD1. The CDR3 covers 14 residues. Trimming at V came to 5 bases and at J to 13 bases, leaving 9 bases not matched to a gene. Germline V gives CDR1 MNHEY, CDR2 SMNVEV (reference sequence). The CDR3 bases are TGTGCCAGCAGTCAATCCGGGACAGGGGGCATACAGTTCTTC. Translating it yields CASSQSGTGGIQFF.

CDR3 region: CASSLVRGVGYNEQFF. In nucleotides, the CDR3 is TGTGCCAGCAGCTTGGTCCGGGGGGTTGGCTACAATGAGCAGTTCTTC. This sequence joins TRBV5-6 and TRBJ2-1; TRBD2 aligns across 7 bases. The CDR3 loop spans 16 amino acids. Germline V CDR1 and CDR2: SGHDT, YYEEEE. The V and J ends lost 0 bases and 3 bases, in that order; junction bases with no gene match: 6.

The chain combines TRBV25-1 with TRBJ1-5; 10 positions agree with TRBD1. Losses at the gene ends were 3 bases for V and 3 bases for J; bases not matched to a gene: 2. The V gene's germline CDR1 is MGHDK and CDR2 SYGVNS. This CDR3 region has 15 residues. Here the CDR3 reads CASSDGQGDNQPQHF. The DNA of the CDR3 is TGTGCCAGCAGTGACGGACAGGGGGACAATCAGCCCCAGCATTTT.

The J gene is TRBJ2-5, the V gene TRBV15; perhaps TRBD2 as D (6 bases). Germline V gene sequence: CDR1 LNHNV, CDR2 YYDKDF (reference sequence). CDR3 length equals 13 residues. V lost 5 bases to trimming and J lost 1 base, with 8 bases between them. In DNA form, the CDR3 reads TGTGCCACCAGCGAGGGACTCCAAGAGACCCAGTACTTC. Translation gives CATSEGLQETQYF.

The chain recombines TRBV15 with TRBJ2-3; D unresolved. The CDR3 extends over 14 amino acids. V shed 0 bases and J shed 2 bases, with 6 bases lying between them. CDR1 LNHNV and CDR2 YYDKDF come from the germline V gene (reference sequence). The CDR3 is CATSRDLVTDTQYF. In nucleotides, the CDR3 is TGTGCCACCAGCAGAGATTTAGTCACAGATACGCAGTATTTT.

The rearrangement joins TRBV4-1 to TRBJ2-7, with D unclear. The CDR3 runs 14 residues. Trimming took 0 bases from V and 4 from J, leaving 10 bases between them. Looked up from germline, CDR1 is MGHRA and CDR2 is YSYEKL. This CDR3 reads CASSQDRVSYEQYF. Written as DNA, the CDR3 is TGCGCCAGCAGCCAAGATAGGGTATCTTACGAGCAGTACTTC.